A selection of T cell receptor beta chains follows, all from one sample in a study of T cell changes during pregnancy in multiple sclerosis. The protocol was immunoSEQ multiplex PCR, while the TCRdb copy is restricted to in-frame clones and leaves out a portion. This sample has about 100,000 clones, with around 92% found just once. The source material was peripheral blood, sampled after pregnancy. The origin of the receptors is a female donor with multiple sclerosis, enrolled in a pregnancy study. Each CDR3 is given with its conserved first and last residue. The D gene is left open where the match is weak. The size of a clone is reported for some rows only, either as once, few or many, or as a class for expanded clones.

d_call	clone_size	v_call	j_call	cdr3_aa	cdr3_nt
.	few	TRBV6-6	TRBJ1-1	CASNRATEAFF	TGTGCCAGCAACCGCGCGACTGAAGCTTTCTTT
TRBD1	.	TRBV2	TRBJ1-5	CASLPGTGGNQSQHF	TGTGCCAGCTTGCCGGGGACAGGGGGCAATCAGTCCCAGCATTTT
.	.	TRBV6-1	TRBJ1-1	CASSEAGSRARYAFF	TGTGCCAGCAGTGAAGCCGGGTCCAGGGCTCGATATGCTTTCTTT
TRBD1	once	TRBV2	TRBJ1-4	CASSEWSARGNEKLFF	TGTGCCAGCAGTGAATGGTCTGCCAGGGGGAATGAAAAACTGTTTTTT
.	once	TRBV19	TRBJ2-3	CASSKNRVPQYTDTQYF	TGTGCCAGTAGTAAAAACAGGGTCCCACAATACACAGATACGCAGTATTTT
TRBD1	.	TRBV5-8	TRBJ1-4	CASSLARGPHEKLFF	TGTGCCAGCAGCTTGGCCAGGGGGCCGCACGAAAAACTGTTTTTT
TRBD1	.	TRBV4-3	TRBJ2-3	CASSQEPHRGRFTDTQYF	TGCGCCAGCAGCCAAGAACCTCACAGGGGGAGATTTACAGATACGCAGTATTTT
TRBD2	.	TRBV9	TRBJ2-7	CASSVADSGRIEQYF	TGTGCCAGCAGCGTAGCTGATAGCGGGAGAATCGAGCAGTACTTC
.	once	TRBV5-1	TRBJ2-1	CASRYSGPGDEQFF	TGCGCCAGCAGATACTCGGGCCCGGGGGATGAGCAGTTCTTC
.	.	TRBV27	TRBJ1-6	CASSLSGQRGSPLHF	TGTGCCAGCAGTTTATCAGGACAGAGGGGGTCACCCCTCCACTTT
.	few	TRBV7-8	TRBJ1-1	CASSSGWGTEAFF	TGTGCCAGCAGCTCAGGGTGGGGCACTGAAGCTTTCTTT
TRBD1	.	TRBV6-1	TRBJ1-4	CASSEAGGTGNEKLFF	TGTGCCAGCAGTGAAGCGGGAGGGACAGGGAATGAAAAACTGTTTTTT